This T cell receptor beta chain was captured by sequencing in a study of OX40 agonist ivuxolimab in advanced cancers. Looking at the study overall: Administration of intravenous ivuxolimab to patients occurred every 2 weeks at 0.01 to 10 mg/kg. Partial responses were achieved by three patients: one hepatocellular carcinoma, two cutaneous melanoma. Study conclusions and caveats: Averaging showed that CD8+ T cells had more expanded clones than CD4+ did. Partial responders dosed at 0.1-3.0 mg/kg displayed clonal expansion ranking among the lowest.

This clone was observed a single time. Its cognate antigen is unknown. Measured with immunoSEQ multiplex PCR; TCRdb has only the in-frame clones, and not every one. The table shows tens of thousands of clones, with around four fifths occurring only once. J was trimmed by 2 bases and V by 5 bases; bases with no gene match: 3. Per germline, CDR1 ENHRY and CDR2 SYGVKD. The length of the CDR3 is 15 residues. This sample comprised CD4+ or CD8+ T cells sorted from blood, obtained in a trial of the OX40 agonist ivuxolimab. This clonotype originated in an adult with an advanced solid tumor such as melanoma, head and neck, liver or kidney cancer. The gene calls are TRBV10-3 and TRBJ2-3, with TRBD2 matching 11 bases. The DNA for the CDR3 is TGTGCCATCAGTCCGACTAGCGGGATCACAGATACGCAGTATTTT. Translating gives CAISPTSGITDTQYF.